Listed here are 18 T cell receptor beta chains from one sample, sequenced in a study of blood T cell repertoires in COVID-19. Sequenced by immunoSEQ multiplex PCR; TCRdb stores in-frame clones only, minus some. This table has more than 450,000 clones, about 90% appearing once. The sequenced material came from PBMCs or T cells enriched from blood (not recorded which). These receptors were taken from a woman aged 18-29 years who had recovered from COVID-19.

The chain combines TRBV2 with TRBJ1-3, with 9 bases aligning to TRBD1. The CDR3 contains 15 residues. The germline CDR1 and CDR2 sequences are SNHLY and FYNNEI. With 5 bases clipped from V and 2 bases from J, the junction kept 4 bases outside the gene matches. The CDR3 coding sequence is TGTGCCAGCAGTCTCGGGACAGGGACTGGAAACACCATATATTTT. It translates to CASSLGTGTGNTIYF.

V and J are TRBV7-2 and TRBJ2-3; 8 nucleotides match TRBD2. Germline V gene data show CDR1 as SGHTA and CDR2 as FQGNSA. CDR3 length: 15 amino acids. V dropped 5 bases and J dropped 3; count of bases not matched to a gene: 7. CDR3 loop: CASSLPGGGTDTQYF. The CDR3 bases are TGTGCCAGCAGCCTGCCGGGGGGGGGTACAGATACGCAGTATTTT.

The chain has TRBV7-3 and TRBJ1-1, with 10 positions matching TRBD1. The V and J ends lost 3 bases and 2 bases, in that order; junction bases with no gene match: 0. The CDR3 is 14 residues long. CDR1 and CDR2 (germline): SGHTA, FQGTGA. CDR3 sequence (DNA): TGTGCCAGCAGCTTGACAGGGGGCAACACTGAAGCTTTCTTT. Translating gives CASSLTGGNTEAFF.

The J gene is TRBJ1-5, the V gene TRBV30, with TRBD1 as a possible D gene (6 bases). V dropped 4 bases and J dropped 7 bases, with 14 bases sitting between them. CDR3 length equals 13 residues. The germline CDR1 and CDR2 sequences are GTSNPN and SVGIG (reference sequence). The CDR3 DNA reads as TGTGCCTGGACCGCCGCCAGGGGCCAGCCCCAGCATTTT. Translated, it gives CAWTAARGQPQHF.

This sequence joins TRBV19 and TRBJ1-5; 7 nucleotides line up with TRBD1. The CDR3 spans 15 residues. Per germline, CDR1 LNHDA and CDR2 SQIVND (reference sequence). V lost 3 bases and J lost 2; bases outside the gene matches: 4. CDR3 nucleotides: TGTGCCAGTAGTATCATCAGGGGGGGCAATCAGCCCCAGCATTTT. Translating gives CASSIIRGGNQPQHF. The full variable domain, with the rest looked up from reference TRBV19 and TRBJ1-5, is DGGITQSPKYLFRKEGQNVTLSCEQNLNHDAMYWYRQDPGQGLRLIYYSQIVNDFQKGDIAEGYSVSREKKESFPLTVTSAQKNPTAFYLCASSIIRGGNQPQHFGDGTRLSIL.

The chain employs TRBV14 and TRBJ2-1; maybe TRBD1 (6 bases). Per the germline V gene, CDR1 is SGHDN and CDR2 is FVKESK. The CDR3 totals 15 residues. V was trimmed by 4 bases and J by 7 bases, leaving 17 bases between them. CDR3 in DNA: TGTGCCAGCAGCCCCCGGGACACCTGGAGAAATGAGCAGTTCTTC. Its translation: CASSPRDTWRNEQFF.

V gene TRBV19 combines with J gene TRBJ2-3; D uncertain. The ends were cut back, 3 bases at V and 2 bases at J, with 12 bases in the middle. This CDR3 spans 15 amino acids. The germline V gene encodes CDR1 LNHDA and CDR2 SQIVND (reference sequence). CDR3 coding DNA: TGTGCCAGTAGTATCTCTAACTCACTCACAGATACGCAGTATTTT. Translated, it gives CASSISNSLTDTQYF.

The genes are TRBV5-1 and TRBJ1-3; TRBD1 matches 8 bases. CDR1 is SGHRS and CDR2 is YFSETQ in the germline V gene. V shed 3 bases and J 5 bases; nucleotides not matched to a gene: 7. This CDR3 contains 15 residues. CDR3 sequence (DNA): TGCGCCAGCAGCTATACGACAGGGGAAAGAAACACCATATATTTT. This codes for CASSYTTGERNTIYF.

V usage is TRBV6-5 and J usage is TRBJ2-1; maybe TRBD2 (5 bases). Germline lookup yields CDR1 MNHEY and CDR2 SVGAGI. Trimming removed 1 base from V and 0 bases from J, with 7 bases in between. The CDR3 contains 15 residues. CDR3 DNA: TGTGCCAGCAGTTACTTAGGGAGCTCCTACAATGAGCAGTTCTTC. Its protein is CASSYLGSSYNEQFF.

The chain carries TRBV5-1 and TRBJ1-1; 8 bases agree with TRBD1. Germline V CDR1 and CDR2: SGHRS, YFSETQ. The ends lost 3 bases at V and 6 bases at J; junction bases unmatched: 4. The CDR3 covers 13 residues. The CDR3 coding sequence is TGCGCCAGCAGCTACACAGGGGGACCTGAAGCTTTCTTT. Amino acid sequence: CASSYTGGPEAFF.

The J gene is TRBJ2-7, the V gene TRBV28, with D perhaps matching TRBD2 (6 bases). Trimming took 4 bases from V and 2 from J, leaving 15 bases between them. This CDR3 spans 15 amino acids. Germline V gene data show CDR1 as MDHEN and CDR2 as SYDVKM. The CDR3 is CASSSPGPGAYEQYF. The CDR3 nucleotides are TGTGCCAGCAGTTCCCCGGGACCGGGGGCCTACGAGCAGTACTTC. The whole variable domain, remainder taken from reference TRBV28 and TRBJ2-7, is DVKVTQSSRYLVKRTGEKVFLECVQDMDHENMFWYRQDPGLGLRLIYFSYDVKMKEKGDIPEGYSVSREKKERFSLILESASTNQTSMYLCASSSPGPGAYEQYFGPGTRLTVT.

The V gene is TRBV4-1, the J gene TRBJ1-1; D is possibly TRBD1 (5 bases). Germline CDR1 and CDR2: MGHRA and YSYEKL. The V end was cut by 0 bases, the J end by 7 bases, with 15 bases between. The CDR3 loop spans 15 amino acids. The CDR3 sequence: CASSQEPGGPNEAFF. The DNA for the CDR3 is TGCGCCAGCAGCCAAGAGCCCGGGGGTCCTAATGAAGCTTTCTTT.

CDR3 sequence (DNA): TGTGCCAGTAGTAGCGGGGAGGGAGATACGCAGTATTTT. Protein sequence: CASSSGEGDTQYF. The rearrangement links TRBV19 to TRBJ2-3; 7 nucleotides line up with TRBD2. CDR3 length: 13 amino acids. Germline CDR1 LNHDA, CDR2 SQIVND (reference sequence). V dropped 4 bases and J dropped 5; count of bases not matched to a gene: 3.

The chain links TRBV27 to TRBJ2-7; 7 nucleotides line up with TRBD2. The CDR3 sequence is 16 residues long. Germline CDR1 is MNHEY and CDR2 is SMNVEV (reference sequence). V was clipped by 6 bases and J by 0 bases; unmatched bases: 11. CDR3 nucleotide sequence: TGTGCCAGCAGGCCCCAAGGGCGGGGGTCCTCCTACGAGCAGTACTTC. The encoded protein is CASRPQGRGSSYEQYF.

The chain links TRBV11-2 to TRBJ2-3, with D hard to call. The CDR3 is 11 amino acids. With 9 bases removed from V and 6 bases from J, the gap between germline ends came to 10 bases. Germline-derived CDR1 and CDR2 are SGHAT and FQNNGV. The CDR3 loop reads CASNIGDTQYF. CDR3 DNA: TGTGCCAGTAACATCGGGGATACGCAGTATTTT.

V is TRBV2 and J is TRBJ2-7; D may be TRBD1 (5 bases). This CDR3 contains 13 residues. CDR1 is SNHLY, CDR2 FYNNEI, per germline. The DNA of the CDR3 is TGTGTCCAGCAAAACAGGTTCAGCTACGAGCAGTACTTC. This sequence encodes CVQQNRFSYEQYF.

This clone was counted once. The chain combines TRBV9 with TRBJ2-2; 7 nucleotides match TRBD1. This CDR3 spans 14 amino acids. V was clipped by 3 bases and J by 5 bases; unmatched bases: 4. The germline V gene encodes CDR1 SGDLS and CDR2 YYNGEE. The CDR3 DNA follows: TGTGCCAGCAGCGGGGCAGGGGGAACCGGGGAGCTGTTTTTT. Its protein product is CASSGAGGTGELFF.

The chain uses TRBV19 and TRBJ1-3; 8 bases fit TRBD1. Germline V CDR1 and CDR2: LNHDA, SQIVND (reference sequence). Losses at the gene ends were 6 bases for V and 4 bases for J; bases not matched to a gene: 2. This CDR3 has 13 residues. CDR3 in DNA: TGTGCCAGTAGCCCAGGGGGCGGAAACACCATATATTTT. Residues: CASSPGGGNTIYF.